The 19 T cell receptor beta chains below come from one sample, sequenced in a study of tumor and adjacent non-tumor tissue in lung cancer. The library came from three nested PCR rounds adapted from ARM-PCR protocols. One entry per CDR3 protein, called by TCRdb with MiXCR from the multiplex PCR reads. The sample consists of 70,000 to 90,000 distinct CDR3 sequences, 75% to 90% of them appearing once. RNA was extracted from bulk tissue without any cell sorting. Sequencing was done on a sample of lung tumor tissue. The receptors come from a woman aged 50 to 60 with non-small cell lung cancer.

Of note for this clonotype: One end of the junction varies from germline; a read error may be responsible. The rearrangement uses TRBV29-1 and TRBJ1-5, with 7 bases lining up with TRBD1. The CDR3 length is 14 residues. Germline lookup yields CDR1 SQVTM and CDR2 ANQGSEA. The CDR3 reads CSVGGRGQNLPHHF. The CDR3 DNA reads TGCAGCGTTGGAGGGAGGGGGCAAAATCTGCCCCATCATTTT.

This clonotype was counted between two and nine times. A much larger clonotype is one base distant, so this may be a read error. DNA for the CDR3: TGTGCCAGCAGCTTGGGACTAGCGGGACACTCCCACAATGAGCAGTTCTTC. Protein sequence: CASSLGLAGHSHNEQFF. The chain couples TRBV5-4 to TRBJ2-1; 11 bases match TRBD2. CDR1 and CDR2 (germline): SGHNT, YYREEE (reference sequence). This CDR3 spans 17 amino acids.

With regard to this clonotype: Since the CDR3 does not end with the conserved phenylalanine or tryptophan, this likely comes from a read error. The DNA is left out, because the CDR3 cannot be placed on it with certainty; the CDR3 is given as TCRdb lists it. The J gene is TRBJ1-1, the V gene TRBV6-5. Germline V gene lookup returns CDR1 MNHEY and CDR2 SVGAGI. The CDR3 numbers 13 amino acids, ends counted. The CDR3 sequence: CASSFRQITEALS.

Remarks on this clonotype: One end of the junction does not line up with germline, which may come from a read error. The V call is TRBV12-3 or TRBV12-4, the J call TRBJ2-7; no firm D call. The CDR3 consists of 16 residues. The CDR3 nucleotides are TGTGCCAACAGTACTCGAACGAGAGACCTACCCTACGAGCAGTACTTC. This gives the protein CANSTRTRDLPYEQYF.

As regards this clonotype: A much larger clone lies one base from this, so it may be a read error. CDR3 DNA: TGCGCCAGCAGCCAAGGAAATGATGGGAACTCTGGGCCCAACGTCCTGACTTTC. Encoded protein: CASSQGNDGNSGPNVLTF. The rearrangement uses TRBV4-3 and TRBJ2-6; no definite D call. CDR1 is LGHNA and CDR2 is YSLEER in the germline V gene. CDR3 length: 18 residues.

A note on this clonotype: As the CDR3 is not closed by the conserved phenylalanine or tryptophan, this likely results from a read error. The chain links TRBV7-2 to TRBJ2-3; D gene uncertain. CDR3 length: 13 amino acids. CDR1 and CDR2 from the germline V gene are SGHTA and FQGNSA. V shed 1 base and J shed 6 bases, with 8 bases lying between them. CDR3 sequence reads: CASSLGGKDTQYL. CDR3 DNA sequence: TGTGCCAGCAGCTTAGGGGGAAAGGATACGCAGTATTTG.

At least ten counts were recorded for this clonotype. CDR3 bases: TGTGCCAGCAGCCGCTCTTCCACAGGGCTAAATGAAAAACTGTTTTTT. Amino acids: CASSRSSTGLNEKLFF. The J gene is TRBJ1-4, the V gene TRBV7-8; tentative D call: TRBD1 (6 bases). Trimming stripped 5 bases from V and 5 bases from J, with 18 bases between. CDR3 length equals 16 residues. The V gene's germline CDR1 is SGHVS and CDR2 FQNEAQ.

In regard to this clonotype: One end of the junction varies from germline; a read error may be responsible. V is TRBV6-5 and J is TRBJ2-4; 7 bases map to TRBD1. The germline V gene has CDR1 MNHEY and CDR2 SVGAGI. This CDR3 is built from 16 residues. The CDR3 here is CISSATHSQGRNIEYF. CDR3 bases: TGTATCAGCAGTGCCACTCATTCACAGGGGAGAAACATTGAGTACTTC.

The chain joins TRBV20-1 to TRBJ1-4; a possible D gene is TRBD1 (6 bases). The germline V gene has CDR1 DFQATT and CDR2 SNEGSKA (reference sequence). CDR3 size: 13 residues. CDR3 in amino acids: CRVRQAAHEKLFF. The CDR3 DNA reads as TGCAGGGTTAGACAGGCGGCGCATGAAAAACTGTTTTTT.

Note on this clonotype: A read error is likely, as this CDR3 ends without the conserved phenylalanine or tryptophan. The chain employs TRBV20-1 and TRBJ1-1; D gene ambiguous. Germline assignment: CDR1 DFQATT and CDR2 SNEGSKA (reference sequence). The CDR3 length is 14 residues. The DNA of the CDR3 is TGCTGTGCTAACGGGCGCGGGAAGAACACTGAAGCTTTCTAT. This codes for CCANGRGKNTEAFY.

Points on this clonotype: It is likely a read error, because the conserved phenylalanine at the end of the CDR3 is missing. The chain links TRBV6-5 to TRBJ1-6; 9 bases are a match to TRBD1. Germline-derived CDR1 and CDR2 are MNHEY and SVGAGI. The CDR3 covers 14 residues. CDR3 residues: CVSRLQGANSPLHL. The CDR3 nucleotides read TGTGTCAGTAGACTACAGGGGGCCAATTCACCCCTCCACCTT.

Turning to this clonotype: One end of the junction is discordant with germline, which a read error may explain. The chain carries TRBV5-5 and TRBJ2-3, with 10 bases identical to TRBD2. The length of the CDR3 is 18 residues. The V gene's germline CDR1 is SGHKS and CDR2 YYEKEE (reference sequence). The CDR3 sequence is CATSTGLAVSSGTETQYF. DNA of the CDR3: TGTGCCACCAGCACCGGACTAGCGGTATCTAGTGGGACAGAAACGCAGTATTTT.

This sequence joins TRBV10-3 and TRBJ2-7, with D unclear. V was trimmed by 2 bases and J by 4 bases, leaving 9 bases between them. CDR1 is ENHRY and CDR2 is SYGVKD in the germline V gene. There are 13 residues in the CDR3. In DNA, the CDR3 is TGTGCCATCAGTGAGCGGTTGCGATACGAGCAGTACTTC. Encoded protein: CAISERLRYEQYF.

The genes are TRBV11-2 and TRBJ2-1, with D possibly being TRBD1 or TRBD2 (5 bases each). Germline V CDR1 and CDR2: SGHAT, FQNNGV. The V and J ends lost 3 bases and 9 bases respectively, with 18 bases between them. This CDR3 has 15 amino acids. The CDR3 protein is CASSFVGRDHSEQFF. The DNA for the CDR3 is TGTGCCAGCAGCTTCGTGGGACGGGATCACAGTGAGCAGTTCTTC.

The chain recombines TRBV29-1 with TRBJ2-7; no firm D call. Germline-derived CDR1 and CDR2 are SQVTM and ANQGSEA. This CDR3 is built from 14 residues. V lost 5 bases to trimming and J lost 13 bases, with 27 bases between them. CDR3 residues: CSVKLPTQKYGQYF. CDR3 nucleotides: TGCAGCGTTAAATTGCCAACACAAAAATACGGGCAATACTTC.

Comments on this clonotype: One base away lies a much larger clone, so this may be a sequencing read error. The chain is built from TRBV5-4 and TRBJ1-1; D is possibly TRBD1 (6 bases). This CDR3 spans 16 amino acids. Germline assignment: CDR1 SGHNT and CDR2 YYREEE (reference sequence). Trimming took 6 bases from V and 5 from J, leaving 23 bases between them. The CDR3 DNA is TGTGCCAGCAACTCTGGGAAACAGGGTAGGAGGACTGAAGCTTTCTTT. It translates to CASNSGKQGRRTEAFF.

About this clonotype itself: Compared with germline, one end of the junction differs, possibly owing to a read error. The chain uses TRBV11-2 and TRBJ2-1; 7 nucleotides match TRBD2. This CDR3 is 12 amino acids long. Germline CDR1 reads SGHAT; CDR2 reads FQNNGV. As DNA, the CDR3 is TGCGTCAGCATGGGACTACCCGACGAGCAGTTCTTC. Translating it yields CVSMGLPDEQFF.

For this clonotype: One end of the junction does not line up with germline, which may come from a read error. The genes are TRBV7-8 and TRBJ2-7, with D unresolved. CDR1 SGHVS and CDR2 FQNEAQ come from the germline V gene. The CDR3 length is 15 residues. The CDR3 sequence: CASSLVKTNTYEQYF. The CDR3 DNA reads TGTGCCAGCAGCTTAGTCAAAACTAATACCTACGAGCAATACTTC.

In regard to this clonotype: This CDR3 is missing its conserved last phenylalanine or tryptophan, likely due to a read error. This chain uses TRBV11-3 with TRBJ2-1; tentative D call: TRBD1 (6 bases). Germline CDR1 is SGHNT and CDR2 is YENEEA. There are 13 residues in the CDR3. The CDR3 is CVSSIGQNKEQFV. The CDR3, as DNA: TGTGTCAGCAGCATAGGACAGAACAAAGAGCAGTTCGTC.